This T cell receptor beta chain derives from a study of OX40 agonist ivuxolimab in advanced cancers. Study-wide context: Patients were infused with ivuxolimab every 2 weeks at 0.01 to 10 mg/kg. Three patients showed partial responses: one hepatocellular carcinoma and two cutaneous melanoma cases.

Overall study results and limits: Expanded peripheral T-cell antigen specificity went undetermined.

Here immunoSEQ multiplex PCR was the method, and the copy in TCRdb shows in-frame clones only, minus some. The profile shows tens of thousands of clones, over 60% of them singletons. This CDR3 has 15 amino acids. Trimming removed 0 bases at V and 8 bases at J, with 14 bases between. Germline V lookup: CDR1 MNHNY, CDR2 SVGAGI (reference sequence). To note about this clone: No antigen is known for it.

The starting material was CD4+ or CD8+ T cells sorted from blood, obtained in a trial of the OX40 agonist ivuxolimab. The V gene is TRBV6-6, the J gene TRBJ2-1; weak D call: TRBD2 (5 bases). The source is an adult with an advanced solid tumor such as melanoma, head and neck, liver or kidney cancer. The CDR3 here is CASSYSRTLGDEQFF. Written as DNA, the CDR3 is TGTGCCAGCAGTTACTCGAGGACTCTGGGCGATGAGCAGTTCTTC.